This TCR beta chain was documented in a study of CXCR3-negative and CXCR3-positive naive CD8 T cells. General study findings and limits: Diversity was high in both naive subsets and much lower in memory cells. Comparison of naive cells showed more hydrophobic TRB CDR3s in CXCR3-positive than in CXCR3-negative naive cells. The study inferred TCR strength from TRB CDR3 properties and found comparable surface CD5 between naive subsets.

As for this clonotype: Its antigen is still unknown.

Germline lookup yields CDR1 SGHTA and CDR2 FQGTGA. This CDR3 is 17 amino acids long. cDNA libraries for TRB were generated by 5' RACE incorporating UMI labels. TCRdb re-called the 5' RACE reads; one entry per CDR3 protein, DNA not given. The sample table sets out 100,000 or so distinct CDR3 sequences. This sequence originates from a human donor in good health. Some clones in this sample may be carry-over from other donors' samples. The source material was naive CXCR3+ CD8+ T cells from blood. Subset described: CD45RO-CCR7+CD27+CD95- naive CD8+ T cells expressing CXCR3 (TNR3+). The chain is built from TRBV7-3 and TRBJ2-3; as DNA is missing, the TRBD2 call by TCRdb cannot be tested. CDR3 sequence reads: CASSPGTSPLSTDTQYF.